The 30 T cell receptor beta chains below were found in one sample sequenced in a study of CD8+ T cells in alopecia areata. As for treatment: oral pan-JAK inhibitor, 5-10 mg twice daily. The sequencing template was cDNA reverse transcribed from extracted RNA. The repertoire was sequenced with immunoSEQ multiplex PCR; TCRdb's copy has only in-frame clones and lacks some. The sample has some 200,000 clones, under 60% seen once. The specimen was CD8+ T cells sorted from blood, collected at week 24, from a patient treated with tofacitinib. These receptors all come from a human donor with alopecia areata.

This clone occurred a few times. V gene TRBV6-4 combines with J gene TRBJ2-3, with D tentatively TRBD1 or TRBD2 (6 bases each). Germline V gives CDR1 MRHNA, CDR2 SNTAGT. V lost 6 bases, J lost 1 base, and 14 bases lay in between. The CDR3 totals 15 residues. DNA for the CDR3: TGTGCCAGCAGCTCCAGGGGAGGCGGCACAGATACGCAGTATTTT. Translation gives CASSSRGGGTDTQYF.

The chain is built from TRBV6-5 and TRBJ1-6; the match to TRBD1 covers 8 bases. V gave up 5 bases and J gave up 8 bases; unmatched junction bases: 2. Germline V gene lookup returns CDR1 MNHEY and CDR2 SVGAGI. The CDR3 has 13 amino acids. The CDR3 region has the DNA TGTGCCAGCAGTGGACAGGGATATTCACCCCTCCACTTT. It encodes CASSGQGYSPLHF.

Only a few counts were recorded for this clone. This sequence joins TRBV5-1 and TRBJ2-7; D may correspond to TRBD1 or TRBD2 (5 bases each). The germline V gene encodes CDR1 SGHRS and CDR2 YFSETQ. V lost 2 bases, J lost 3 bases, and 18 bases lay in between. The CDR3 contains 16 residues. The CDR3 nucleotides are TGCGCCAGCAGCTTCCCCGAACGGGACGGAAACTACGAGCAGTACTTC. Amino acid sequence: CASSFPERDGNYEQYF. The full variable domain, its missing parts supplied by reference TRBV5-1 and TRBJ2-7, is KAGVTQTPRYLIKTRGQQVTLSCSPISGHRSVSWYQQTPGQGLQFLFEYFSETQRNKGNFPGRFSGRQFSNSRSEMNVSTLELGDSALYLCASSFPERDGNYEQYFGPGTRLTVT.

This chain connects TRBV12-5 to TRBJ2-7; tentatively, D is TRBD1 (6 bases). V was trimmed by 6 bases and J by 2 bases, leaving 14 bases between them. Per germline, CDR1 LGHNT and CDR2 FRNRAP. This CDR3 region has 14 residues. For the CDR3, the DNA is TGTGCTAGTGGCCAACAGGGACCAACCTACGAGCAGTACTTC. Encoded protein: CASGQQGPTYEQYF.

The J gene is TRBJ2-2, the V gene TRBV4-1; 11 bases are a match to TRBD1. The CDR3 has 16 residues. V lost 1 base, J lost 4 bases, and 2 bases stayed unmatched. The V gene's germline CDR1 is MGHRA and CDR2 YSYEKL. CDR3: CASSQAGTGGTGELFF. The CDR3 nucleotides are TGCGCCAGCAGCCAAGCCGGGACAGGGGGCACCGGGGAGCTGTTTTTT.

This chain joins TRBV30 and TRBJ2-3, with D possibly being TRBD1 (5 bases). CDR3 length: 14 amino acids. The V end lost 0 bases, the J end lost 0 bases, and 7 bases lay between the germline ends. Germline-derived CDR1 and CDR2 are GTSNPN and SVGIG (reference sequence). The CDR3 bases are TGTGCCTGGAGTGTAGGGGTCAGCACAGATACGCAGTATTTT. Its protein product is CAWSVGVSTDTQYF.

This clone was detected only once. Other DNA sequences within the sample encode an identical CDR3. The rearrangement joins TRBV5-1 to TRBJ1-1; D is ambiguous. Deletions cut 0 bases from V and 3 bases from J, with 9 bases between. The CDR3 is 14 residues long. Germline CDR1 and CDR2: SGHRS and YFSETQ. Here the CDR3 reads CASSLDPGDTEAFF. The CDR3 region has the DNA TGCGCCAGCAGCTTGGATCCCGGGGACACTGAAGCTTTCTTT.

This clone is a singleton in its sample. The chain has TRBV27 and TRBJ1-4; no clear D gene. This CDR3 spans 18 amino acids. The ends were cut back, 1 base at V and 7 bases at J, with 22 bases in the middle. The germline V gene encodes CDR1 MNHEY and CDR2 SMNVEV (reference sequence). CDR3 sequence (DNA): TGTGCCAGCAGTTTATATCAGGAGCACCGCCGGAGCTTTGAAAAACTGTTTTTT. Translation: CASSLYQEHRRSFEKLFF.

This clone was found a few times. Other DNA sequences in this specimen translate into the identical CDR3. The gene calls are TRBV29-1 and TRBJ2-2; D is ambiguous. This CDR3 has 11 amino acids. Trimming pared 4 bases from V and 4 bases from J, leaving 4 bases between. CDR1 is SQVTM and CDR2 is ANQGSEA in the germline V gene. CDR3 region: CSVVSTGELFF. DNA of the CDR3: TGCAGCGTTGTCTCCACCGGGGAGCTGTTTTTT.

This clone turned up a few times. The chain employs TRBV23-1 and TRBJ2-3; 7 nucleotides align to TRBD1. TRBV23-1 is recorded as an ORF, its role being uncertain. This CDR3 region has 14 residues. V trimming: 10 bases; J trimming: 1 base; junction bases outside the gene matches: 8. In DNA, the CDR3 is TGCGCCACCAGGAGACAGGGCCGCACAGATACGCAGTATTTT. It specifies CATRRQGRTDTQYF.

CDR3 DNA: TGTGCCAGCAGCGAGGGACACTATGACCCCTACGAGCAGTACTTC. This translates into CASSEGHYDPYEQYF. The chain employs TRBV11-1 and TRBJ2-7, with a possible D match to TRBD1 (6 bases). Germline V gives CDR1 SGHAT, CDR2 FQDESV (reference sequence). V gave up 5 bases and J gave up 2 bases, with 16 bases separating them. This CDR3 comprises 15 residues. Supplemented by reference TRBV11-1 and TRBJ2-7, the full variable domain reads EAEVAQSPRYKITEKSQAVAFWCDPISGHATLYWYRQILGQGPELLVQFQDESVVDDSQLPKDRFSAERLKGVDSTLKIQPAELGDSAMYLCASSEGHYDPYEQYFGPGTRLTVT.

This chain connects TRBV25-1 to TRBJ2-2; TRBD1 matches at 7 bases. The CDR3 is 15 residues long. Germline CDR1 and CDR2: MGHDK and SYGVNS. V dropped 0 bases and J dropped 5; count of bases not matched to a gene: 3. The CDR3 reads CASSEYTGDTGELFF. Here the CDR3 DNA reads TGTGCCAGCAGTGAATACACAGGGGATACCGGGGAGCTGTTTTTT.

The chain recombines TRBV27 with TRBJ1-2; D is perhaps TRBD1 (5 bases). Germline V gene data show CDR1 as MNHEY and CDR2 as SMNVEV (reference sequence). V lost 5 bases and J lost 7, with 14 bases in between. The CDR3 spans 13 residues. CDR3 DNA: TGTGCCAGCAGTACAAACAGGTTCCCTGGCTACACCTTC. Translation gives CASSTNRFPGYTF.

The rearrangement joins TRBV30 to TRBJ1-1, with a tentative D call TRBD1 (5 bases). V was trimmed by 8 bases and J by 5 bases, leaving 9 bases between them. The CDR3 is made up of 10 amino acids. CDR1 GTSNPN and CDR2 SVGIG come from the germline V gene (reference sequence). CDR3 loop: CAGTGTEAFF. The DNA of the CDR3 is TGTGCCGGGACGGGGACTGAAGCTTTCTTT.

V is TRBV30 and J is TRBJ1-1; 7 bases line up with TRBD1. The ends lost 3 bases at V and 11 bases at J; junction bases unmatched: 15. The CDR3 totals 14 residues. Looked up from germline, CDR1 is GTSNPN and CDR2 is SVGIG (reference sequence). The CDR3 region has the DNA TGTGCCTGGAGATCAGGCGGGACAGTGGAAGGGGCTTTCTTT. Translating gives CAWRSGGTVEGAFF.

This clone was picked up one time. The V gene is TRBV29-1, the J gene TRBJ2-7; the D gene is possibly TRBD1 (6 bases). From germline, CDR1 is SQVTM and CDR2 ANQGSEA. The CDR3 covers 14 residues. V lost 7 bases to trimming and J lost 1 base, with 17 bases between them. The CDR3, as DNA: TGCAGCGCACGACCGGGACACGAGTCCTACGAGCAGTACTTC. As protein: CSARPGHESYEQYF.

The rearrangement uses TRBV13 and TRBJ1-2; TRBD1 is a possible D gene (6 bases). The V gene's germline CDR1 is PRHDT and CDR2 FYEKMQ (reference sequence). V lost 3 bases to trimming and J lost 3 bases, with 11 bases between them. The CDR3 is 14 amino acids. The CDR3 region is CASSLGGLDYGYTF. The CDR3 nucleotides read TGTGCCAGCAGCTTGGGGGGCTTGGACTATGGCTACACCTTC.

The chain joins TRBV4-1 to TRBJ1-5; D is ambiguous. CDR3 length: 20 amino acids. Looked up from germline, CDR1 is MGHRA and CDR2 is YSYEKL. The V gene lost 1 base and the J gene lost 0 bases, with 22 bases spanning the gap. The CDR3 protein is CASSQVPHRRLEYSNQPQHF. In DNA, the CDR3 is TGCGCCAGCAGCCAAGTTCCACACCGAAGATTAGAATATAGCAATCAGCCCCAGCATTTT.

V and J are TRBV7-9 and TRBJ2-6; possible D gene TRBD1, 6 bases. CDR1 and CDR2 (germline): SEHNR, FQNEAQ (reference sequence). Trimming cost V 8 bases and J 0 bases, with 14 bases left between them. The length of the CDR3 is 16 residues. CDR3 sequence: CASRDRSHSGANVLTF. In DNA, the CDR3 is TGTGCCAGCCGCGACAGGAGTCACTCTGGGGCCAACGTCCTGACTTTC.

V and J are TRBV6-1 and TRBJ2-4; D may be TRBD2 (5 bases). Trimming took 3 bases from V and 8 from J, leaving 14 bases between them. The CDR3 spans 14 residues. Per the germline V gene, CDR1 is MNHNS and CDR2 is SASEGT. Here the CDR3 reads CASSDWQRGYIQYF. CDR3 DNA sequence: TGTGCCAGCAGTGATTGGCAGCGCGGGTACATTCAGTACTTC.

This clone has only one observation. The chain's CDR3 is CASSRPGTPFQNIQYF. The CDR3 DNA sequence: TGTGCCAGCAGCCGACCCGGGACACCCTTCCAAAACATTCAGTACTTC. The chain couples TRBV7-2 to TRBJ2-4, with D perhaps matching TRBD1 (6 bases). V lost 5 bases, J lost 5 bases, and 19 bases lay in between. Germline CDR1 reads SGHTA; CDR2 reads FQGNSA. The CDR3 is 16 residues long.

This clone occurred a few times. The CDR3 sequence is CASSQGPYEQYF. The CDR3 DNA reads as TGTGCCAGCAGCCAGGGCCCCTACGAGCAGTACTTC. The chain carries TRBV27 and TRBJ2-7; D is possibly TRBD1 (5 bases). This CDR3 comprises 12 residues. Germline assignment: CDR1 MNHEY and CDR2 SMNVEV (reference sequence). The V end lost 6 bases, the J end lost 2 bases, and 8 bases lay between the germline ends.

The chain is built from TRBV30 and TRBJ2-3; D gene unclear. The V gene's germline CDR1 is GTSNPN and CDR2 SVGIG (reference sequence). This CDR3 region has 10 residues. V was trimmed by 1 base and J by 4 bases, leaving 0 bases between them. DNA for the CDR3: TGTGCCTGGAGTGCAGATACGCAGTATTTT. It translates to CAWSADTQYF.

The V gene is TRBV11-3, the J gene TRBJ2-3, with D maybe TRBD2 (5 bases). V was trimmed by 1 base and J by 2 bases, leaving 10 bases between them. The CDR3 is made up of 15 amino acids. Germline CDR1 is SGHNT and CDR2 is YENEEA. The CDR3 nucleotides are TGTGCCAGCAGCTTAGGGAGGTCATACACAGATACGCAGTATTTT. Protein product: CASSLGRSYTDTQYF.

The chain links TRBV27 to TRBJ1-6; TRBD1 aligns across 7 bases. V was pared by 6 bases and J by 8 bases, with 4 bases of the junction left unmatched. Germline CDR1 MNHEY, CDR2 SMNVEV (reference sequence). The CDR3 contains 13 residues. CDR3 coding DNA: TGTGCCAGCAGCGGGGACAGCTATTCACCCCTCCACTTT. Protein product: CASSGDSYSPLHF.

In this sample, this clone turned up a few times. The chain recombines TRBV29-1 with TRBJ2-1, with 10 bases matching TRBD2. The V gene's germline CDR1 is SQVTM and CDR2 ANQGSEA. The CDR3 is made up of 15 amino acids. V lost 4 bases and J lost 2; bases outside the gene matches: 5. The CDR3 protein is CSVVPSGGTYNEQFF. CDR3 nucleotide sequence: TGCAGCGTTGTTCCTAGCGGGGGAACCTACAATGAGCAGTTCTTC.

This clone occurred a few times. This sequence joins TRBV7-2 and TRBJ2-7; possibly TRBD1 for D (6 bases). Between the trimmed V and J ends, which lost 4 bases and 6 bases, there was a span of 13 bases. The CDR3 runs to 13 residues. The germline gives CDR1 SGHTA, CDR2 FQGNSA. CDR3 loop: CASSYTGYREQYF. In nucleotides, the CDR3 is TGTGCCAGCAGCTACACAGGGTACCGCGAGCAGTACTTC.

The chain couples TRBV27 to TRBJ2-5; D assignment may be TRBD1 or TRBD2 (5 bases each). Between the trimmed V and J ends, which lost 10 bases and 9 bases, there was a span of 27 bases. This CDR3 region has 15 residues. Per the germline V gene, CDR1 is MNHEY and CDR2 is SMNVEV (reference sequence). The CDR3 DNA follows: TGTGCCACAAACTCGGCGAGGGGCCTCCAGGGAGCCCAGTACTTC. This encodes CATNSARGLQGAQYF.

The chain is built from TRBV29-1 and TRBJ2-1; TRBD1 agrees at 7 bases. V lost 3 bases to trimming and J lost 14 bases; unmatched junction nucleotides: 7. Per the germline V gene, CDR1 is SQVTM and CDR2 is ANQGSEA. The CDR3 consists of 11 residues. The CDR3: CSVDQTGWEFF. CDR3 nucleotides: TGCAGCGTTGATCAGACAGGGTGGGAGTTCTTC.

This chain links TRBV7-9 with TRBJ2-7; the D is unclear. Looked up from germline, CDR1 is SEHNR and CDR2 is FQNEAQ (reference sequence). This CDR3 comprises 13 residues. Trimming took 4 bases from V and 0 from J, leaving 7 bases between them. The CDR3 spells CASSSRTSYEQYF. CDR3 nucleotides: TGTGCCAGCAGCTCCCGAACCTCCTACGAGCAGTACTTC.